The rows below give T cell receptor beta chains drawn from one sample of a study of T cells after yellow fever vaccination. TCRdb processed the 5' RACE reads anew with MiXCR; each CDR3 protein has one entry. This table holds over 45,000 distinct CDR3 sequences, more than 5.5% found once. The sequencing here drew on CD8+ T cells sorted from PBMCs, taken on the day of the first yellow fever vaccination. Source of these receptors: a man in his late teens or twenties who received the YFV17D yellow fever vaccine. CDR3s include the opening cysteine and the closing phenylalanine or tryptophan. A D gene is named only where the DNA matches it firmly. Some rows mark clone size as missing; the rest say once, few, many or name a class of expanded clone.

TRBJ1-1	many	TRBV20-1	TRBD1	CSATQPPRQGGLPEAFF	TGCAGTGCAACACAACCCCCGCGACAGGGTGGGCTACCTGAAGCTTTCTTT
TRBJ1-1	few	TRBV7-9	-	CASSFRTEGTEAFF	TGTGCCAGCAGCTTTCGGACCGAGGGCACTGAAGCTTTCTTT
TRBJ1-6	many	TRBV7-9	-	CASSSGFIWALHF	TGTGCCAGCAGCTCGGGGTTCATCTGGGCCCTCCACTTT
TRBJ2-4	few	TRBV12-3/TRBV12-4	TRBD2	CASTVGLGGGNIQYF	TGTGCCAGCACCGTGGGACTGGGGGGGGGAAACATTCAGTACTTC
TRBJ2-2	-	TRBV3-1	-	CATSPHRGNTGELFF	TGTGCCACCAGCCCGCATCGGGGGAACACCGGGGAGCTGTTTTTT
TRBJ2-3	few	TRBV13	TRBD2	CASSGRGSTDTQYF	TGTGCCAGCAGCGGGCGGGGGAGCACAGATACGCAGTATTTT
TRBJ2-1	many	TRBV11-2	TRBD2	CASSSSRLAGTYNEQFF	TGTGCCAGCAGCTCCTCCCGACTAGCGGGTACCTACAATGAGCAGTTCTTC
TRBJ2-5	few	TRBV6-5	-	CASSYSAVGAGETQYF	TGTGCCAGCAGTTACTCCGCCGTAGGGGCGGGGGAGACCCAGTACTTC
TRBJ1-1	many	TRBV10-3	-	CAISESLGEEAFF	TGTGCCATCAGTGAGTCGCTCGGGGAGGAAGCTTTCTTT
TRBJ2-1	few	TRBV7-9	TRBD1	CAIPPEDRSYNEQFF	TGTGCCATCCCACCCGAGGACAGGTCCTACAATGAGCAGTTCTTC
TRBJ1-2	-	TRBV12-3/TRBV12-4	-	CASSLFTNYGYTF	TGTGCCAGCAGTCTATTTACTAACTATGGCTACACCTTC
TRBJ2-5	-	TRBV5-1	-	CASSLHGYQETQYF	TGCGCCAGCAGCTTGCACGGTTACCAAGAGACCCAGTACTTC
TRBJ2-3	-	TRBV27	-	CASSSEPAGTDTQYF	TGTGCCAGCAGTTCGGAACCAGCCGGCACAGATACGCAGTATTTT
TRBJ1-5	-	TRBV6-2/TRBV6-3	-	CASSYARGSGQPQHF	TGTGCCAGCAGTTACGCCCGGGGTTCGGGTCAGCCCCAGCATTTT
TRBJ2-2	few	TRBV6-2/TRBV6-3	-	CASIVGNTGELFF	TGTGCCAGCATCGTAGGCAACACCGGGGAGCTGTTTTTT
TRBJ2-3	many	TRBV10-2	-	CASSGWDSSTDTQYF	TGCGCCAGCAGTGGGTGGGACTCCAGCACAGATACGCAGTATTTT
TRBJ1-2	few	TRBV12-3/TRBV12-4	-	CASSFPGREGYTF	TGTGCCAGCAGTTTCCCAGGGCGAGAGGGCTACACCTTC
TRBJ2-7	-	TRBV10-3	-	CAISGGYEQYF	TGTGCCATCAGTGGGGGGTACGAGCAGTACTTC
TRBJ2-5	many	TRBV6-2/TRBV6-3	-	CASSYSEHSQETQYF	TGTGCCAGCAGTTACTCGGAACACTCCCAAGAGACCCAGTACTTC
TRBJ2-7	few	TRBV5-1	TRBD2	CASRGGVYEQYF	TGCGCCAGCCGCGGGGGGGTCTACGAGCAGTACTTC
TRBJ2-3	few	TRBV29-1	TRBD2	CSVRLAGSDTQYF	TGCAGCGTTCGTCTAGCGGGGTCAGATACGCAGTATTTT
TRBJ2-1	many	TRBV6-1	-	CASDSNLRLYNEQFF	TGTGCCAGCGATTCGAACCTTCGGCTCTACAATGAGCAGTTCTTC
TRBJ1-2	few	TRBV4-1	-	CASSLQTDTNYGYTF	TGCGCCAGCAGCCTACAGACAGATACAAACTATGGCTACACCTTC
TRBJ1-2	many	TRBV20-1	-	CSARESGSLWGYTF	TGCAGTGCCCGAGAAAGTGGCAGCCTATGGGGCTACACCTTC
TRBJ2-7	-	TRBV11-2	TRBD2	CASSLRRLAGGAFSYEQYF	TGTGCCAGCAGCTTACGGAGACTAGCGGGGGGCGCATTCTCCTACGAGCAGTACTTC
TRBJ1-1	many	TRBV12-3/TRBV12-4	-	CASSFRGTVNTEAFF	TGTGCCAGCAGCTTCAGGGGTACGGTGAACACTGAAGCTTTCTTT
TRBJ2-3	many	TRBV6-4	TRBD2	CASSEGTSGGTDTQYF	TGTGCCAGCAGTGAGGGGACTAGCGGGGGCACAGATACGCAGTATTTT
TRBJ2-7	few	TRBV7-9	TRBD2	CASLERRGGGAYEQYF	TGTGCCAGCCTGGAACGACGCGGGGGGGGAGCCTACGAGCAGTACTTC
TRBJ2-1	-	TRBV7-2	TRBD2	CASSWTSGPNEQFF	TGTGCCAGCAGTTGGACTAGCGGCCCCAATGAGCAGTTCTTC
TRBJ2-1	-	TRBV4-1	TRBD1	CASSLVDRGAYNEQFF	TGCGCCAGCAGCCTTGTGGACAGGGGCGCCTACAATGAGCAGTTCTTC
TRBJ1-6	-	TRBV27	-	CASTLNSPLHF	TGTGCCAGCACTCTTAATTCACCCCTCCACTTT
TRBJ2-3	few	TRBV4-3	TRBD2	CASSQGTSGGSWTQYF	TGCGCCAGCAGCCAGGGGACTAGCGGGGGGAGTTGGACGCAGTATTTT
TRBJ2-7	-	TRBV6-4	TRBD2	CASSATSGGEVDEQYF	TGTGCCAGCAGTGCTACTAGCGGGGGGGAAGTGGACGAGCAGTACTTC
TRBJ2-7	-	TRBV7-9	-	CASTFTSYEQYF	TGTGCCAGCACCTTTACGAGCTACGAGCAGTACTTC
TRBJ2-3	many	TRBV10-1	TRBD2	CASSAMTSGGAFLADTQYF	TGCGCCAGCAGTGCGATGACTAGCGGGGGGGCCTTTCTCGCAGATACGCAGTATTTT
TRBJ1-1	few	TRBV7-9	-	CASSLARVNTEAFF	TGTGCCAGCAGCTTAGCCAGGGTGAACACTGAAGCTTTCTTT
TRBJ2-5	few	TRBV12-3/TRBV12-4	-	CASSFRTQAPETQYF	TGTGCCAGCAGTTTCCGGACGCAGGCCCCAGAGACCCAGTACTTC
TRBJ1-3	-	TRBV20-1	-	CSARDFSQEAGNTIYF	TGCAGTGCTAGAGATTTCTCCCAGGAAGCTGGAAACACCATATATTTT
TRBJ2-2	many	TRBV2	TRBD1	CASSSTGTGGTGELFF	TGTGCCAGCAGCTCGACCGGGACAGGGGGAACCGGGGAGCTGTTTTTT
TRBJ2-3	many	TRBV6-5	TRBD2	CASSYYPGTSGPDTQYF	TGTGCCAGCAGTTACTACCCCGGGACTAGCGGTCCAGATACGCAGTATTTT
TRBJ1-1	few	TRBV1	-	CTSSHKDRGPEAFF	TGCACCAGCAGCCATAAGGACAGGGGACCTGAAGCTTTCTTT
TRBJ2-3	few	TRBV24-1	TRBD1	CATSGTGTWNTQYF	TGTGCCACCAGTGGGACAGGGACCTGGAATACGCAGTATTTT
TRBJ2-2	few	TRBV5-1	TRBD1	CASSPDRVENTGELFF	TGCGCCAGCAGCCCGGACAGGGTGGAGAACACCGGGGAGCTGTTTTTT
TRBJ1-2	many	TRBV27	-	CASSLSRGYGYTF	TGTGCCAGCAGTTTATCCCGTGGGTATGGCTACACCTTC
TRBJ1-2	-	TRBV7-8	-	CASSLPGRPYGYTF	TGTGCCAGCAGCTTACCCGGGCGGCCCTATGGCTACACCTTC
TRBJ2-7	few	TRBV5-8	-	CASSFGTGVFYEQYF	TGTGCCAGCAGCTTTGGGACGGGAGTTTTCTACGAGCAGTACTTC
TRBJ2-1	many	TRBV6-4	TRBD2	CASSPTSDNEQFF	TGTGCCAGCAGTCCGACTAGCGACAATGAGCAGTTCTTC